A single sample is the source of the 32 T cell receptor beta chains below, sequenced in a study of blood T cell repertoires in COVID-19. Profiled with immunoSEQ multiplex PCR; TCRdb holds only in-frame clones, not every one. The table lists some 150,000 clones, around 82% of them singletons, with about 3.6% in the top ten. Sequences were obtained from PBMCs or T cells enriched from blood (not recorded which). The receptors derive from a woman aged 50 to 60 in a cohort exposed to, infected with or recovered from COVID-19 (not recorded which).

CDR3 protein: CATRRGSGTGDTQYF. DNA of the CDR3: TGCGCCACCCGCAGGGGTAGCGGGACCGGAGATACGCAGTATTTT. V and J are TRBV5-1 and TRBJ2-3; 8 bases agree with TRBD2. Trimming at V came to 9 bases and at J to 5 bases, leaving 14 bases not matched to a gene. The CDR3 has 15 amino acids. Germline CDR1 reads SGHRS; CDR2 reads YFSETQ. The complete variable domain, with remaining parts taken from reference TRBV5-1 and TRBJ2-3, reads KAGVTQTPRYLIKTRGQQVTLSCSPISGHRSVSWYQQTPGQGLQFLFEYFSETQRNKGNFPGRFSGRQFSNSRSEMNVSTLELGDSALYLCATRRGSGTGDTQYFGPGTRLTVL.

The chain uses TRBV3-1 (or the pseudogene TRBV3-2) and TRBJ2-5, with no clear D. CDR1 is LGHDT, CDR2 YNNKEL, per germline (reference sequence). The CDR3 runs to 16 residues. V dropped 0 bases and J dropped 1 base, with 12 bases sitting between them. The chain's CDR3 is CASSQEYGYSQETQYF. The CDR3 region has the DNA TGTGCCAGCAGCCAAGAGTACGGATACAGCCAAGAGACCCAGTACTTC.

This clone was seen a few times. The rearrangement uses TRBV10-3 and TRBJ1-6, with a weak D call TRBD1 (5 bases). CDR3 size: 17 residues. Germline CDR1 reads ENHRY; CDR2 reads SYGVKD. Trimming left V 0 bases short and J 0 bases short, with 9 bases between. The CDR3 nucleotides read TGTGCCATCAGTGAGTCGGAGGGGAGCTCCTATAATTCACCCCTCCACTTT. Amino acid sequence: CAISESEGSSYNSPLHF.

This clone occurred once. The chain links TRBV11-2 to TRBJ2-1, with 14 positions matching TRBD2. In germline, CDR1 is SGHAT, CDR2 FQNNGV. Trimming took 5 bases from V and 6 from J; bases not matched to a gene: 6. CDR3 length equals 16 residues. CDR3 DNA: TGTGCCAGCAGCGCGGCCGGGACTAGCGGGAGCAATGAGCAGTTCTTC. It yields the protein CASSAAGTSGSNEQFF.

The chain joins TRBV7-9 to TRBJ1-6, with D possibly TRBD1 on 6 matching bases. V lost 1 base to trimming and J lost 8 bases, with 9 bases between them. The CDR3 totals 14 residues. CDR1 is SEHNR, CDR2 FQNEAQ, per germline (reference sequence). CDR3 nucleotide sequence: TGTGCCAGCAGCTTAGGGACAGCAGATTCACCCCTCCACTTT. This gives the protein CASSLGTADSPLHF.

The chain links TRBV2 to TRBJ2-2, with 9 positions matching TRBD1. Germline loops: CDR1 SNHLY, CDR2 FYNNEI. The CDR3 contains 14 residues. V was pared by 8 bases and J by 7 bases, with 8 bases of the junction left unmatched. CDR3 in DNA: TGTGCCAGCCAAACAGGGGGCGGTATCGGGGAGCTGTTTTTT. This codes for CASQTGGGIGELFF.

The rearrangement uses TRBV28 and TRBJ1-4, with D tentatively TRBD1 (6 bases). CDR1 MDHEN and CDR2 SYDVKM come from the germline V gene. V shed 7 bases and J shed 7 bases, with 13 bases lying between them. The CDR3 totals 13 residues. The chain's CDR3 is CASIGQTFEKLFF. In nucleotides, the CDR3 is TGTGCCAGCATTGGACAGACGTTTGAAAAACTGTTTTTT.

V gene TRBV7-3 combines with J gene TRBJ2-1, with a weak D call TRBD1 (5 bases). The germline V gene has CDR1 SGHTA and CDR2 FQGTGA. The CDR3 totals 14 residues. Trimming removed 5 bases at V and 2 bases at J, with 10 bases between. This CDR3 is CASSQGEPYNEQFF. The CDR3 nucleotides are TGTGCCAGCAGCCAAGGGGAACCCTACAATGAGCAGTTCTTC.

The V call is TRBV19, the J call TRBJ2-7, with D possibly being TRBD1 (6 bases). Trimming took off 5 bases at V and 1 base at J, with 12 bases between the two ends. This CDR3 comprises 14 residues. Looked up from germline, CDR1 is LNHDA and CDR2 is SQIVND (reference sequence). The CDR3 DNA follows: TGTGCCAGTAGTCCAGCGGACAGTTCCTACGAGCAGTACTTC. Amino acid sequence: CASSPADSSYEQYF.

The chain is built from TRBV19 and TRBJ1-6, with D uncertain. V lost 7 bases and J 5 bases, leaving 15 bases between the germline ends. The length of the CDR3 is 15 residues. CDR1 is LNHDA and CDR2 is SQIVND in the germline V gene (reference sequence). CDR3 sequence: CASTELRTNNSPLHF. The CDR3 DNA follows: TGTGCCAGTACAGAATTAAGAACTAATAATTCACCCCTCCACTTT.

This clone has only one observation. The chain carries TRBV7-3 and TRBJ1-1, with a tentative D call TRBD1 (5 bases). CDR3 size: 14 residues. CDR1 SGHTA and CDR2 FQGTGA come from the germline V gene. V was cut by 5 bases and J by 2 bases, with 12 bases left in between. The CDR3 reads CASSQTGPNTEAFF. The CDR3 DNA follows: TGTGCCAGCAGCCAAACAGGCCCAAACACTGAAGCTTTCTTT.

The rearrangement uses TRBV27 and TRBJ2-1; 9 bases are a match to TRBD2. Trimming took 0 bases from V and 0 from J; bases not matched to a gene: 0. This CDR3 has 16 amino acids. Per germline, CDR1 MNHEY and CDR2 SMNVEV (reference sequence). The CDR3 region has the DNA TGTGCCAGCAGTTTATCTAGCGGGAGCTCCTACAATGAGCAGTTCTTC. Amino acids: CASSLSSGSSYNEQFF.

This chain joins TRBV29-1 and TRBJ1-2; maybe TRBD1 (5 bases). The germline gives CDR1 SQVTM, CDR2 ANQGSEA. The CDR3 consists of 13 residues. Trimming cost V 0 bases and J 3 bases, with 8 bases left between them. CDR3 sequence: CSVEDTRDYGYTF. The CDR3 bases are TGCAGCGTTGAAGATACCAGGGACTATGGCTACACCTTC.

CDR3 nucleotides: TGTGCCAGCAGCCAAGCAGACAGGGGGTGGAAAAACATTCAGTACTTC. Amino acid sequence: CASSQADRGWKNIQYF. This chain uses TRBV3-1 (or the pseudogene TRBV3-2) with TRBJ2-4; TRBD1 matches 9 bases. The V gene end was trimmed by 1 base and the J gene end by 4 bases; junction bases not matched to a gene: 5. This CDR3 comprises 16 residues. Germline V gives CDR1 LGHDT, CDR2 YNNKEL (reference sequence).

The rearrangement joins TRBV4-1 to TRBJ1-2, with D unclear. CDR3 length equals 13 residues. Trimming left V 4 bases short and J 0 bases short, with 6 bases between. Germline lookup yields CDR1 MGHRA and CDR2 YSYEKL. CDR3 sequence: CASSPQANYGYTF. The DNA of the CDR3 is TGCGCCAGCAGCCCCCAGGCTAACTATGGCTACACCTTC.

CDR3 loop: CAIQRGRGAINSPLHF. In DNA, the CDR3 is TGTGCCATCCAACGGGGCAGGGGGGCTATCAATTCACCCCTCCACTTT. V usage is TRBV28 and J usage is TRBJ1-6, with 7 bases fitting TRBD1. Germline loops: CDR1 MDHEN, CDR2 SYDVKM. Germline trimming cut 10 bases from V and 7 bases from J; bases unmatched to any gene: 16. CDR3 length: 16 amino acids.

The chain links TRBV20-1 to TRBJ2-7; unclear D gene. The CDR3 is made up of 11 amino acids. Germline values: CDR1 DFQATT, CDR2 SNEGSKA (reference sequence). With 4 bases removed from V and 3 bases from J, the gap between germline ends came to 7 bases. The CDR3 is CSAMESYEQYF. As DNA, the CDR3 is TGCAGTGCTATGGAGAGCTACGAGCAGTACTTC.

This clone was seen a few times. The chain carries TRBV19 and TRBJ2-7; D unresolved. Deletions cut 3 bases from V and 7 bases from J, with 10 bases between. The CDR3 is 12 amino acids. The germline CDR1 and CDR2 sequences are LNHDA and SQIVND (reference sequence). The CDR3 sequence: CASSIDIGEQYF. DNA of the CDR3: TGTGCCAGTAGTATTGACATTGGGGAGCAGTACTTC.

The J gene is TRBJ2-5, the V gene TRBV9; TRBD1 matches at 10 bases. The CDR3 extends over 16 amino acids. Germline values: CDR1 SGDLS, CDR2 YYNGEE. Unmatched junction bases numbered 7, after V lost 0 bases and J lost 5 bases. The CDR3 sequence: CASSVEGTGVTETQYF. For the CDR3, the DNA is TGTGCCAGCAGCGTAGAGGGGACAGGGGTTACGGAGACCCAGTACTTC. Full variable domain (rest looked up from reference TRBV9 and TRBJ2-5): DSGVTQTPKHLITATGQRVTLRCSPRSGDLSVYWYQQSLDQGLQFLIQYYNGEERAKGNILERFSAQQFPDLHSELNLSSLELGDSALYFCASSVEGTGVTETQYFGPGTRLLVL.

The chain joins TRBV6-1 to TRBJ1-3; 9 bases agree with TRBD1. The germline V gene encodes CDR1 MNHNS and CDR2 SASEGT. V shed 2 bases, J shed 2 bases, and the junction held 4 bases outside the gene matches. This CDR3 is 16 amino acids long. In nucleotides, the CDR3 is TGTGCCAGCAGTGAAAGGGACAGGGAACCTGGAAACACCATATATTTT. Its translation is CASSERDREPGNTIYF.

CDR3 amino acids: CASSQGQSLSQPQHF. The CDR3 DNA sequence: TGTGCCAGCAGTCAGGGACAGTCACTATCTCAGCCCCAGCATTTT. The chain recombines TRBV7-8 with TRBJ1-5; 7 bases line up with TRBD1. This CDR3 has 15 residues. Germline V lookup: CDR1 SGHVS, CDR2 FQNEAQ. V gave up 6 bases and J gave up 6 bases; unmatched junction bases: 11. The full variable domain, completed using reference TRBV7-8 and TRBJ1-5, is GAGVSQSPRYKVAKRGQDVALRCDPISGHVSLFWYQQALGQGPEFLTYFQNEAQLDKSGLPSDRFFAERPEGSVSTLKIQRTQQEDSAVYLCASSQGQSLSQPQHFGDGTRLSIL.

The chain has TRBV4-2 and TRBJ2-1; TRBD2 matches at 10 bases. This CDR3 spans 15 amino acids. Germline V gene data show CDR1 as LGHNA and CDR2 as YNFKEQ. The V segment lost 2 bases and the J segment 6 bases; nucleotides outside the gene matches: 4. The CDR3: CASSQPGTSVNEQFF. CDR3 DNA: TGTGCCAGCAGCCAACCCGGGACTAGCGTCAATGAGCAGTTCTTC.

The chain combines TRBV7-2 with TRBJ2-2, with TRBD2 matching over 8 bases. CDR3 length: 16 amino acids. The germline V gene has CDR1 SGHTA and CDR2 FQGNSA. J gave up 5 bases and V 2 bases, and 7 bases lay outside the gene matches. The CDR3, as DNA: TGTGCCAGCAGCTTACTCGCGGGGGGCTGGACCGGGGAGCTGTTTTTT. Encoded protein: CASSLLAGGWTGELFF.

V and J are TRBV24-1 and TRBJ2-1; 16 bases agree with TRBD2. In germline, CDR1 is KGHDR, CDR2 SFDVKD. Trimming took 7 bases from V and 6 from J; bases not matched to a gene: 8. The CDR3 is 17 residues long. In nucleotides, the CDR3 is TGTGCCACCAGCGGGACTAGCGGGAGGGCCGGGTTCAATGAGCAGTTCTTC. Translated, it gives CATSGTSGRAGFNEQFF.

This chain joins TRBV6-2 or TRBV6-3 and TRBJ1-6; TRBD1 matches 7 bases. The CDR3 loop spans 15 amino acids. Germline V CDR1 and CDR2: MNHEY, SVGEGT. J was trimmed by 9 bases and V by 6 bases; bases with no gene match: 11. This chain's CDR3 is CASRYTQGDGSPLHF. The DNA of the CDR3 is TGTGCCAGCAGATACACTCAGGGGGATGGTTCACCCCTCCACTTT.

The rearrangement links TRBV19 to TRBJ1-1; D call uncertain. Germline CDR1 LNHDA, CDR2 SQIVND (reference sequence). Trimming stripped 3 bases from V and 4 bases from J, with 12 bases between. The CDR3 spans 14 residues. CDR3 region: CASSIPPAGTEAFF. The CDR3 DNA reads as TGTGCCAGTAGTATCCCCCCTGCGGGCACTGAAGCTTTCTTT.

The chain couples TRBV6-6 to TRBJ2-3; 7 bases map to TRBD2. Germline V CDR1 and CDR2: MNHNY, SVGAGI (reference sequence). The CDR3 has 16 amino acids. V trimming: 6 bases; J trimming: 4 bases; junction bases outside the gene matches: 13. The CDR3 bases are TGTGCCAGCAGGTCCGGATTGCGGGGGTGGGCAGATACGCAGTATTTT. Translated, it gives CASRSGLRGWADTQYF.

The chain recombines TRBV2 with TRBJ1-6, with 9 positions matching TRBD1. Germline trimming cut 3 bases from V and 5 bases from J; bases unmatched to any gene: 5. The germline V gene has CDR1 SNHLY and CDR2 FYNNEI. The CDR3 sequence is 16 residues long. As DNA, the CDR3 is TGTGCCAGCAGTGACCTTAGACAGGGGGATAATTCACCCCTCCACTTT. Residues: CASSDLRQGDNSPLHF.

This chain connects TRBV3-1 (or the pseudogene TRBV3-2) to TRBJ2-5; a possible D gene is TRBD2 (6 bases). V was shortened by 0 bases and J by 6 bases, with 17 bases between the two germline ends. From germline, CDR1 is LGHDT and CDR2 YNNKEL (reference sequence). The CDR3 is 16 amino acids. The CDR3 sequence is CASSQDLGLRLQTQYF. The CDR3 DNA follows: TGTGCCAGCAGCCAAGATTTGGGACTTCGACTTCAGACCCAGTACTTC.

The rearrangement joins TRBV24-1 to TRBJ2-2; D might be TRBD1 (6 bases). The CDR3 contains 17 residues. Germline V lookup: CDR1 KGHDR, CDR2 SFDVKD. Trimming pared 3 bases from V and 3 bases from J, leaving 16 bases between. CDR3 residues: CATSDIKGERDTGELFF. CDR3 DNA sequence: TGTGCCACCAGTGATATTAAGGGGGAGAGAGACACCGGGGAGCTGTTTTTT.

This chain joins TRBV4-1 and TRBJ2-1; 11 bases agree with TRBD2. Germline-derived CDR1 and CDR2 are MGHRA and YSYEKL. The CDR3 loop spans 15 amino acids. The V segment lost 0 bases and the J segment 7 bases; nucleotides outside the gene matches: 2. The CDR3 sequence: CASSQEGTSGNEQFF. CDR3 DNA: TGCGCCAGCAGCCAAGAGGGGACTAGCGGAAATGAGCAGTTCTTC.

This clone was found once. The chain carries TRBV2 and TRBJ2-7; 10 bases align to TRBD1. The CDR3 totals 13 residues. Trimming at V came to 7 bases and at J to 2 bases, leaving 2 bases not matched to a gene. From germline, CDR1 is SNHLY and CDR2 FYNNEI. The CDR3 sequence is CASKGQGTYEQYF. DNA of the CDR3: TGTGCCAGCAAGGGACAGGGGACCTACGAGCAGTACTTC.